This TCR beta chain was found in a study of blood T cell repertoires in COVID-19. Overall study: PBMCs, B-cell-depleted T cells, or T cells provided the cDNA or gDNA that made up the material.

Original methodology: By means of reference gene primer amplification, nucleated cell counts were estimated. Profiled with immunoSEQ multiplex PCR; TCRdb holds only in-frame clones, not every one. The V and J calls and clone size come from that table; D and trimming were worked out from the DNA. The data show about 130,000 clones, over 75% seen once. Germline trimming cut 5 bases from V and 6 bases from J; bases unmatched to any gene: 6. Germline CDR1 SQVTM, CDR2 ANQGSEA. This CDR3 region has 14 residues. The V call is TRBV29-1, the J call TRBJ2-2; TRBD2 matches 10 bases. The origin of this receptor is a human donor in a cohort sampled during active COVID-19. Sequenced material: peripheral blood. The CDR3 DNA reads as TGCAGCGTTCTGCCTAGCGGGAGCCCCGGGGAGCTGTTTTTT. It codes for CSVLPSGSPGELFF.